This TCR beta chain derives from a study of regulatory T cells in long-lasting Graves disease. V was shortened by 8 bases and J by 2 bases, with 13 bases between the two germline ends. CDR1 MDHEN and CDR2 SYDVKM come from the germline V gene. The CDR3 spans 14 residues. As for time point: newly diagnosed GD, antithyroid drugs for less than 3 months. TCR sequences were obtained from RNA taken from PBMCs. An endocrinology unit in Xi'an, China, supplied the patients. Relying on iRepertoire HTBI primers and Arm-PCR of CDR3 regions, the team built TCR beta libraries. MiXCR, applied by TCRdb to the multiplex PCR reads, yields one record per CDR3 protein. The sample lists fewer than 650,000 distinct CDR3 sequences, 15% to 20% occurring once. These data also featured in a second study, about T cells in Graves' hyperthyroidism and ophthalmopathy. From that second work: HTBI primers were employed in a first-round RT-PCR of the TCR CDR3.

The sequence came from a woman under 40 with Graves disease. The sequencing here drew on peripheral blood mononuclear cells (PBMCs), taken at new diagnosis, from a patient treated with antithyroid drugs. V and J are TRBV28 and TRBJ1-3; D is ambiguous. The CDR3 sequence is CASRRVGPGNTIYF. The CDR3 DNA reads as TGTGCCAGCCGCCGGGTAGGACCTGGAAACACCATATATTTT.